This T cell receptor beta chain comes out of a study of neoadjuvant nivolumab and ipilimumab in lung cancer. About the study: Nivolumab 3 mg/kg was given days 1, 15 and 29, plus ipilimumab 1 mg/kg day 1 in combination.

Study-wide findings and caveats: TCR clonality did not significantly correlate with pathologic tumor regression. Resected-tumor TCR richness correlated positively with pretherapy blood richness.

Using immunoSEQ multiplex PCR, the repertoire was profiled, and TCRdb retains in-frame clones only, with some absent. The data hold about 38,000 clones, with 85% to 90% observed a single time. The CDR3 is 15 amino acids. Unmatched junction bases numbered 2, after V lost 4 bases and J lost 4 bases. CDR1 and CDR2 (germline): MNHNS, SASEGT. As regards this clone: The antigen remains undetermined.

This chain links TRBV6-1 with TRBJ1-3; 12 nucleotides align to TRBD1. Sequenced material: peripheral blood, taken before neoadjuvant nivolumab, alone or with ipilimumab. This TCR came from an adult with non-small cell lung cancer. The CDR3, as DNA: TGTGCCAGCAGTGCGGGACAGGGGGCGGGAAACACCATATATTTT. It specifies CASSAGQGAGNTIYF.